This T cell receptor (beta chain) was sequenced during a study of cytomegalovirus exposure and HLA in healthy donors. General study results and limits: Other equally common chains were less clonally expanded than HLA-associated TCR beta chains, a later analysis showed. In an earlier analysis, about 90% or about 30%: the productive usage of most TCR beta V segments.

A note on this clone: Its target is not known.

J lost 1 base, V lost 8 bases, and 5 bases had no gene match. CDR1 is LNHDA and CDR2 is SQIVND in the germline V gene (reference sequence). The CDR3 loop spans 15 amino acids. Primers included in the PCR were 60 Vbeta and 13 Jbeta primers. Profiling relied on immunoSEQ multiplex PCR, and the TCRdb table lists in-frame clones only, not all of them. The table records 75,000 to 95,000 clones, about 81% of them present only once. V usage is TRBV19 and J usage is TRBJ1-6, with TRBD1 matching 7 bases. The specimen was PBMCs. The TCR comes from a man between 18 and 35 years old in good health and CMV-seronegative. The chain's CDR3 is CASSKQGSYNSPLHF. Here the CDR3 DNA reads TGTGCCAGTTCCAAACAGGGGTCCTATAATTCACCCCTCCACTTT.